This T cell receptor beta chain was sequenced for a study of T cell repertoires in cytomegalovirus infection (dated by TCRdb to the late 2010s). Turning to the overall study: Donor HLA type was relevant to the analysis, as public TCR beta signatures indicated carriage of CMV infection together with the matching HLA type.

Paper-wide results and their limitations: The ex vivo response was dominated by HLA-C-restricted CMV-specific TCR beta clonotypes, and the single most frequent clonotype in two of eight donors was supplied by these HLA-C-restricted clonotypes. In both this cohort and an independent cohort of 352 donors, the cumulative frequency of public TCR beta family members distinguished carriers of CMV infection plus the relevant HLA type.

TCRdb records Illumina HiSeq 1500 as the sequencer. TCRdb applied fastp at Q25 and MiXCR to the public reads, then kept only in-frame beta chains. When rows share a CDR3 protein, they turn into one entry using the most common DNA and genes. This sample is represented by 200,000 to 300,000 distinct CDR3 sequences; approximately 9.1% of them were singletons. The ten largest clones capture over 13% of the sample. This clonotype was observed many times. Its binding antigen is unknown. Base qualities are not provided; no much larger clone lies one nucleotide away. Trimming leaves V shorter by 5 bases and J shorter by 2 bases, with the junction holding 5 bases beyond the gene matches. CDR1 and CDR2, looked up from the germline V gene, are SGHRS and YFSETQ. The CDR3 goes from the cysteine to the phenylalanine over 15 residues. The retained sequence is limited to the CDR3, 45 bases, with the frame set at the first base.

The clonotype comes from a human donor in good health (CMV status not recorded). Some clones in this sample may be carry-over from other donors' samples. The chain employs TRBV5-1 and TRBJ2-3; 10 nucleotides in the junction match TRBD1. Sequencing was done on a sample of PBMCs. The DNA is as follows: TGCGCCAGCAGTCCCGGGACAGGGGACACAGATACGCAGTATTTT. Translated, it gives CASSPGTGDTDTQYF.